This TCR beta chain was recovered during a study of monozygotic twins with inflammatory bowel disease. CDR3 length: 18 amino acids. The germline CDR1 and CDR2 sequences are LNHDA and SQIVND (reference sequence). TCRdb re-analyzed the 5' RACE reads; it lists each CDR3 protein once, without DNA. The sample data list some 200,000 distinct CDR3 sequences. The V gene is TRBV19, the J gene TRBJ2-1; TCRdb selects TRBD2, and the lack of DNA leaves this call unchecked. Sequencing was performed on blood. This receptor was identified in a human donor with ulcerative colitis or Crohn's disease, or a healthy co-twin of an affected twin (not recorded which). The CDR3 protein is CASSLVSRLAGPYNEQFF.